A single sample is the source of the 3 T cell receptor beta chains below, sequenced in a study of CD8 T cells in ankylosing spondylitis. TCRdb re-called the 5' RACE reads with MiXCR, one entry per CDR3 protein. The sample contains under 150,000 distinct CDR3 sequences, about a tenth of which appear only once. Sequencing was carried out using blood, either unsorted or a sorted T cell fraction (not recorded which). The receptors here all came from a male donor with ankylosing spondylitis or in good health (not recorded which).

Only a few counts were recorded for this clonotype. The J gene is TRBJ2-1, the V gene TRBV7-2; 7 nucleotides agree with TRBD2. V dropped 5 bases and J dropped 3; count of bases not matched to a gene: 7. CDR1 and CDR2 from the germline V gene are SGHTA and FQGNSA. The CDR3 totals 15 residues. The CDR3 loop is CASSPRGEYYNEQFF. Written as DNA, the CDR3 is TGTGCCAGCAGCCCACGGGGGGAATACTACAATGAGCAGTTCTTC. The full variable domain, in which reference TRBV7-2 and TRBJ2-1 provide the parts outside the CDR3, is GAGVSQSPSNKVTEKGKDVELRCDPISGHTALYWYRQSLGQGLEFLIYFQGNSAPDKSGLPSDRFSAERTGGSVSTLTIQRTQQEDSAVYLCASSPRGEYYNEQFFGPGTRLTVL.

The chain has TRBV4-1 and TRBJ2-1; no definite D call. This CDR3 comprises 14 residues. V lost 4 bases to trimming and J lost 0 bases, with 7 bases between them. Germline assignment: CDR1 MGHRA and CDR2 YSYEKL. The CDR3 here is CASSPLTSYNEQFF. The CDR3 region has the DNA TGCGCCAGCAGCCCTTTAACCTCCTACAATGAGCAGTTCTTC.

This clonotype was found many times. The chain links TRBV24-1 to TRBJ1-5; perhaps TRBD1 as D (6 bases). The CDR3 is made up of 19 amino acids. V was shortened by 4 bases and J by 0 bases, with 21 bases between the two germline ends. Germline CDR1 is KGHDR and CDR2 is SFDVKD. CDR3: CATSDTYNDRNDSNQPQHF. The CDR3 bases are TGTGCCACCAGTGACACATACAACGACAGGAATGATAGCAATCAGCCCCAGCATTTT.